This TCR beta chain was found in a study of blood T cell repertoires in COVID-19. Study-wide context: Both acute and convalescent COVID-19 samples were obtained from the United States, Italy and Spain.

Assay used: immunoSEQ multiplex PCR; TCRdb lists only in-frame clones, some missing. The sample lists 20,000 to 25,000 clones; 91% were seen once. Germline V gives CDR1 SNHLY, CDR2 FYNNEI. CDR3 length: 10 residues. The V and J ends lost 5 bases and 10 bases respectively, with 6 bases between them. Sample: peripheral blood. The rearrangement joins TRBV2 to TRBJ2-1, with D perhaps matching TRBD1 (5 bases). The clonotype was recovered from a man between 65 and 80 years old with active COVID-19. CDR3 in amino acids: CASSRTEQFF. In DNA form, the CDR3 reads TGTGCCAGCAGTAGGACAGAGCAGTTCTTC.